Ten or more counts support the clone carrying this T cell receptor beta chain. Antigen: not known. This record belongs to a study of T cells in Graves' hyperthyroidism and ophthalmopathy. Points from the study as a whole: Ophthalmopathy was separated from stable hyperthyroidism by a 13 V-J model.

The investigators amplified TCR beta CDR3 regions from RNA transcripts. Initially, a first-round RT-PCR of the TCR CDR3 employed the HTBI primer set. TCRdb used MiXCR to reprocess the multiplex PCR reads, holding one entry per CDR3 protein. The sample consists of about 210,000 distinct CDR3 sequences, about 15% of them appearing once. The CDR3 is 15 residues long. Losses at the gene ends were 5 bases for V and 4 bases for J; bases not matched to a gene: 7. The germline CDR1 and CDR2 sequences are SGHNT and YENEEA. The origin of this receptor is a man aged 50-59 years with Graves' hyperthyroidism. The material sequenced was blood. The J gene is TRBJ2-5, the V gene TRBV11-3; TRBD1 matches 10 bases. The CDR3 loop reads CASSPRQGARETQYF. CDR3 DNA: TGTGCCAGCAGCCCGAGACAGGGGGCAAGAGAGACCCAGTACTTC.